Below, 24 T cell receptor beta chains from the same sample are listed, as sequenced in a study of preoperative IRX-2 immunotherapy in early breast cancer. Treatment given: preoperative locoregional IRX-2 cytokine immunotherapy. Generated by immunoSEQ multiplex PCR, the TCRdb table keeps only in-frame clones and is missing some. The table records 1,500 or so clones, roughly 70% of them present only once. Here the sequenced sample was tumor tissue, taken before IRX-2 immunotherapy. The source is a human donor with breast cancer.

V and J are TRBV5-1 and TRBJ2-2; 8 bases map to TRBD1. Losses at the gene ends were 4 bases for V and 3 bases for J; bases not matched to a gene: 5. The CDR3 extends over 15 amino acids. Germline CDR1 reads SGHRS; CDR2 reads YFSETQ. The CDR3 DNA reads as TGCGCCAGCAGCACTGGACAGGGCTACACCGGGGAGCTGTTTTTT. This sequence encodes CASSTGQGYTGELFF.

The chain employs TRBV19 and TRBJ1-3; TRBD1 matches at 7 bases. This CDR3 has 15 amino acids. V dropped 4 bases and J dropped 0; count of bases not matched to a gene: 3. Germline CDR1 and CDR2: LNHDA and SQIVND (reference sequence). The DNA for the CDR3 is TGTGCCAGTAGTAAGGGGGACAGCTCTGGAAACACCATATATTTT. Translating it yields CASSKGDSSGNTIYF.

The V gene is TRBV28, the J gene TRBJ1-5; no clear D. Germline-derived CDR1 and CDR2 are MDHEN and SYDVKM. Trimming removed 5 bases from V and 3 bases from J, with 8 bases in between. The CDR3 runs to 13 residues. The CDR3 here is CASSPDNNQPQHF. The DNA of the CDR3 is TGTGCCAGCAGTCCAGACAACAATCAGCCCCAGCATTTT.

V gene TRBV6-8 combines with J gene TRBJ2-3, with 8 bases identical to TRBD2. The CDR3 contains 16 residues. Unmatched junction bases numbered 15, after V lost 7 bases and J lost 6 bases. The V gene's germline CDR1 is MNHGY and CDR2 SAAAGT. The CDR3 reads CASTPSWLAGSDTQYF. DNA of the CDR3: TGTGCCAGCACCCCCTCTTGGCTAGCGGGTTCCGATACGCAGTATTTT.

The chain employs TRBV19 and TRBJ1-2; D is ambiguous. Trimming pared 3 bases from V and 7 bases from J, leaving 6 bases between. The CDR3 length is 11 residues. Germline CDR1 reads LNHDA; CDR2 reads SQIVND (reference sequence). The CDR3 DNA sequence: TGTGCCAGTAGTATTATGAGTGGCTACACCTTC. Protein: CASSIMSGYTF.

The chain is built from TRBV11-3 and TRBJ1-6, with TRBD1 matching over 8 bases. This CDR3 region has 14 residues. CDR1 and CDR2 from the germline V gene are SGHNT and YENEEA. V was clipped by 5 bases and J by 9 bases; unmatched bases: 6. The CDR3 sequence is CASSIDRGGSPLHF. CDR3 bases: TGTGCCAGCAGCATCGACAGGGGTGGTTCACCCCTCCACTTT.

The gene calls are TRBV6-8 and TRBJ2-3, with D perhaps TRBD2 (6 bases). The CDR3 has 13 amino acids. Germline CDR1 is MNHGY and CDR2 is SAAAGT. V lost 4 bases and J lost 6, with 11 bases in between. The CDR3 loop is CASSFGGVDTQYF. The DNA of the CDR3 is TGTGCCAGCAGTTTTGGAGGGGTCGATACGCAGTATTTT.

The chain has TRBV5-1 and TRBJ1-2; the D is unclear. The CDR3 extends over 16 amino acids. Deletions cut 0 bases from V and 9 bases from J, with 21 bases between. The V gene's germline CDR1 is SGHRS and CDR2 YFSETQ. CDR3 DNA sequence: TGCGCCAGCAGCTTGGCCGGGGAGGGCGCTTTGAGTCGCTACACCTTC. Amino acid sequence: CASSLAGEGALSRYTF.

The chain recombines TRBV15 with TRBJ1-1, with 9 bases aligning to TRBD1. The CDR3 is made up of 15 amino acids. The germline CDR1 and CDR2 sequences are LNHNV and YYDKDF (reference sequence). Germline trimming cut 5 bases from V and 5 bases from J; bases unmatched to any gene: 9. DNA of the CDR3: TGTGCCACCAGCTTCCCGGGACAGGGCAAAACTGAAGCTTTCTTT. This encodes CATSFPGQGKTEAFF.

This chain uses TRBV19 with TRBJ2-7; 10 bases fit TRBD1. Germline lookup yields CDR1 LNHDA and CDR2 SQIVND (reference sequence). CDR3 length: 15 amino acids. The junction had 5 bases not matched to a gene; V was cut back by 1 base and J by 5 bases. CDR3 in amino acids: CASSIVGQGLNEQYF. In nucleotides, the CDR3 is TGTGCCAGTAGTATAGTGGGACAGGGGTTGAACGAGCAGTACTTC.

The gene calls are TRBV6-8 and TRBJ2-4; D call uncertain. Per germline, CDR1 MNHGY and CDR2 SAAAGT. The length of the CDR3 is 15 residues. Trimming removed 7 bases from V and 0 bases from J, with 13 bases in between. CDR3 sequence: CASTSQRLAKNIQYF. The CDR3 DNA reads as TGTGCCAGCACCTCACAGAGACTAGCCAAAAACATTCAGTACTTC.

V and J are TRBV15 and TRBJ2-4, with 9 positions matching TRBD1. The CDR3 is 16 residues long. Germline V lookup: CDR1 LNHNV, CDR2 YYDKDF (reference sequence). The ends lost 3 bases at V and 4 bases at J; junction bases unmatched: 7. The CDR3 DNA sequence: TGTGCCACCAGCAGGGACAACGGACAGGGGAAAAACATTCAGTACTTC. It is translated as CATSRDNGQGKNIQYF.

This chain connects TRBV29-1 to TRBJ1-2; D unclear. Germline loops: CDR1 SQVTM, CDR2 ANQGSEA. The CDR3 runs to 12 residues. V dropped 1 base and J dropped 4 bases, with 7 bases sitting between them. DNA of the CDR3: TGCAGCGTTGAAGGGGGTAGCTATGGCTACACCTTC. It translates to CSVEGGSYGYTF. The entire variable domain, with the rest obtained from reference TRBV29-1 and TRBJ1-2, is as follows: SAVISQKPSRDICQRGTSLTIQCQVDSQVTMMFWYRQQPGQSLTLIATANQGSEATYESGFVIDKFPISRPNLTFSTLTVSNMSPEDSSIYLCSVEGGSYGYTFGSGTRLTVV.

The rearrangement joins TRBV6-8 to TRBJ1-2; maybe TRBD1 (5 bases). V lost 7 bases, J lost 8 bases, and 14 bases lay in between. CDR3 size: 12 residues. From germline, CDR1 is MNHGY and CDR2 SAAAGT. The CDR3 bases are TGTGCCAGCACCTGGGGGACCTCGGGCTACACCTTC. This encodes CASTWGTSGYTF.

This clone showed up just once. The V and J genes are TRBV18 and TRBJ2-3; D is unresolved. The germline CDR1 and CDR2 sequences are KGHSH and LQKENI. The V and J ends lost 0 bases and 4 bases respectively, with 11 bases between them. This CDR3 contains 15 residues. CDR3 nucleotides: TGTGCCAGCTCACCACCCTCTAGTCAGCCAGATACGCAGTATTTT. Residues: CASSPPSSQPDTQYF.

A few counts support this clone. The chain recombines TRBV5-1 with TRBJ1-4, with unresolved D. CDR1 SGHRS and CDR2 YFSETQ come from the germline V gene. This CDR3 is 17 amino acids long. V lost 0 bases and J lost 0, with 12 bases in between. The CDR3 sequence: CASSLAMGSATNEKLFF. CDR3 DNA: TGCGCCAGCAGCTTGGCCATGGGGTCGGCAACTAATGAAAAACTGTTTTTT.

CDR3 DNA: TGTGCCAGCAGCCTTACGGGCCCACGGGGCGAGCAGTACGTC. Residues: CASSLTGPRGEQYV. This chain joins TRBV6-8 and TRBJ2-7, with D possibly being TRBD2 (5 bases). The germline gives CDR1 MNHGY, CDR2 SAAAGT. CDR3 size: 14 residues. The V gene lost 6 bases and the J gene lost 6 bases, with 18 bases spanning the gap.

The J gene is TRBJ1-6, the V gene TRBV10-3; TRBD1 matches 7 bases. The trim removed 2 bases at V and 9 bases at J, leaving 10 bases unmatched. The germline V gene encodes CDR1 ENHRY and CDR2 SYGVKD. The CDR3 loop spans 16 amino acids. The CDR3 loop is CAISERGGGGASPLHF. Here the CDR3 DNA reads TGTGCCATCAGTGAGAGGGGCGGAGGGGGCGCTTCACCCCTCCACTTT.

This clone is classed as large. The CDR3 spells CASSPGVFGYTF. The DNA for the CDR3 is TGTGCCAGCAGTCCAGGGGTCTTTGGCTACACCTTC. The chain recombines TRBV6-8 with TRBJ1-2, with D perhaps TRBD1 (6 bases). This CDR3 comprises 12 residues. CDR1 is MNHGY and CDR2 is SAAAGT in the germline V gene. Trimming removed 5 bases from V and 7 bases from J, with 11 bases in between.

This chain connects TRBV5-1 to TRBJ1-1; TRBD1 matches at 7 bases. The CDR3 spans 15 residues. Germline V gene sequence: CDR1 SGHRS, CDR2 YFSETQ. V was clipped by 4 bases and J by 5 bases; unmatched bases: 11. The CDR3 DNA sequence: TGCGCCAGCAGCCCAGGGGGGGAGTGGGAAACTGAAGCTTTCTTT. Its translation is CASSPGGEWETEAFF.

The chain couples TRBV19 to TRBJ1-4; weak D call: TRBD1 (6 bases). V shed 1 base and J shed 3 bases, with 9 bases lying between them. Germline V gene lookup returns CDR1 LNHDA and CDR2 SQIVND (reference sequence). The CDR3 runs 15 residues. Here the CDR3 DNA reads TGTGCCAGTAGTATAGTGGGGGCGGCTAATGAAAAACTGTTTTTT. Its translation is CASSIVGAANEKLFF.

V is TRBV6-8 and J is TRBJ1-2; D gene ambiguous. The length of the CDR3 is 13 residues. Trimming shortened V by 0 bases and J by 7 bases, and 9 bases separated the two germline ends. Per the germline V gene, CDR1 is MNHGY and CDR2 is SAAAGT. The CDR3 DNA is TGTGCCAGCAGTTACTCTTTTTCACTTGGCTACACCTTC. Translation: CASSYSFSLGYTF.

The chain uses TRBV23-1 and TRBJ1-1; no firm D call. Being an ORF, TRBV23-1 has a function that is uncertain. The CDR3 is 13 residues long. Trimming shortened V by 6 bases and J by 7 bases, and 15 bases separated the two germline ends. This CDR3 is CASSLGGWDEAFF. In nucleotides, the CDR3 is TGCGCCAGCAGCTTAGGCGGTTGGGATGAAGCTTTCTTT.

In this sample, this clone is large. The chain recombines TRBV10-2 with TRBJ2-1, with 9 bases matching TRBD2. V dropped 10 bases and J dropped 9; count of bases not matched to a gene: 16. CDR1 is WSHSY, CDR2 SAAADI, per germline. There are 15 residues in the CDR3. The CDR3 here is CATMREAGGYGEQFF. The DNA for the CDR3 is TGCGCCACCATGAGAGAAGCGGGAGGATACGGTGAGCAGTTCTTC.